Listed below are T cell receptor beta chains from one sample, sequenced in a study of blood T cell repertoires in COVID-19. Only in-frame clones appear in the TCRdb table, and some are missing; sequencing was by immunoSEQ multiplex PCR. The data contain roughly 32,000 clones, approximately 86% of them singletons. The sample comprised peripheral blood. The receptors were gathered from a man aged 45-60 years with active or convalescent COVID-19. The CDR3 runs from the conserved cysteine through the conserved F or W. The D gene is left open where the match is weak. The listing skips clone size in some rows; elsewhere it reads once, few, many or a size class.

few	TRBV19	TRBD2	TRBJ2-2	CASSIGAGEITGELFF	TGTGCCAGTAGTATAGGGGCGGGAGAGATCACCGGGGAGCTGTTTTTT
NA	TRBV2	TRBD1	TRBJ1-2	CASSEPGTGANYGYTF	TGTGCCAGCAGTGAACCCGGGACAGGGGCTAACTATGGCTACACCTTC
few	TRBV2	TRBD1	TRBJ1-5	CASSLGQGIEKPQHF	TGTGCCAGCAGCCTCGGACAGGGGATTGAGAAGCCCCAGCATTTT
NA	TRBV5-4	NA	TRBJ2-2	CASSLQHVPGELFF	TGTGCCAGCAGCCTCCAACATGTTCCCGGGGAGCTGTTTTTT
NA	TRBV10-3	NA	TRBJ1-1	CAISGQENFLSTEAFF	TGTGCCATCAGTGGACAGGAGAACTTCTTGAGCACTGAAGCTTTCTTT
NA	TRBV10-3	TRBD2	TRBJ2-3	CAISESGLAASTDTQYF	TGTGCCATCAGTGAGTCGGGGCTAGCGGCTAGCACAGATACGCAGTATTTT
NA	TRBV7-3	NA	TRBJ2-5	CASSFGQQETQYF	TGTGCCAGCAGCTTTGGACAGCAAGAGACCCAGTACTTC
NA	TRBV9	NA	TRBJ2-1	CASSAAGAYNEQFF	TGTGCCAGCAGCGCCGCCGGGGCCTACAATGAGCAGTTCTTC
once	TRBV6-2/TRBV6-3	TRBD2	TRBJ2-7	CASSYSIAGGPTYEQYF	TGTGCCAGCAGTTACTCGATAGCGGGAGGGCCCACCTACGAGCAGTACTTC
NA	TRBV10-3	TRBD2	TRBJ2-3	CAISYQREPDTQYF	TGTGCCATCAGTTATCAGCGGGAGCCAGATACGCAGTATTTT
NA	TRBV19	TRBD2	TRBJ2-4	CASRPFAGARENIQYF	TGTGCCAGTAGACCCTTCGCGGGAGCGCGGGAAAACATTCAGTACTTC
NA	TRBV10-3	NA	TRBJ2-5	CAISESREETQYF	TGTGCCATCAGTGAGTCTAGAGAAGAGACCCAGTACTTC
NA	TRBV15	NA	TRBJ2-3	CATTTEGTRDTQYF	TGTGCCACGACTACCGAAGGCACAAGAGATACGCAGTATTTT
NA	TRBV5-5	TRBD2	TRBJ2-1	CASSPPPGELAGEWDNEQFF	TGTGCCAGCAGCCCTCCCCCAGGGGAACTAGCGGGAGAATGGGACAATGAGCAGTTCTTC
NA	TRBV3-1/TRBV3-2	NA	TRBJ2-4	CASSQAVVRPKNIQYF	TGTGCCAGCAGCCAAGCAGTGGTACGCCCAAAAAACATTCAGTACTTC
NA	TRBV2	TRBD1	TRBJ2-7	CASSTLRTGNDEQYF	TGTGCCAGCAGTACTCTGAGGACAGGGAATGACGAGCAGTACTTC
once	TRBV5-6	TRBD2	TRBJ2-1	CATTRGLAGVNEQFF	TGTGCCACGACACGGGGACTAGCGGGAGTGAATGAGCAGTTCTTC
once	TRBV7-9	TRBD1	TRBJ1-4	CASSSTGHEKLFF	TGTGCCAGCAGCTCGACAGGGCATGAAAAACTGTTTTTT
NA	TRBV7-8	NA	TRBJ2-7	CASSPSATYEQYF	TGTGCCAGCAGCCCCTCTGCGACCTACGAGCAGTACTTC
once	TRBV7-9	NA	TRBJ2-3	CASSLAGVVDTQYF	TGTGCCAGCAGCTTAGCGGGAGTGGTAGATACGCAGTATTTT
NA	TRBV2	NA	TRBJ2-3	CASSGLGADTQYF	TGTGCCAGCAGTGGATTAGGGGCAGATACGCAGTATTTT
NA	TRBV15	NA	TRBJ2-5	CATSRYKETQYF	TGTGCCACCAGCAGATATAAAGAGACCCAGTACTTC
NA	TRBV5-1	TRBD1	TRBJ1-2	CASSWGTASYGYTF	TGCGCCAGCAGCTGGGGGACAGCGAGCTATGGCTACACCTTC
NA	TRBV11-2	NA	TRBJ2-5	CASSLDNQETQYF	TGTGCCAGCAGCTTAGATAACCAAGAGACCCAGTACTTC
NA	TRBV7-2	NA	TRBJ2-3	CASSLNGGALADTQYF	TGTGCCAGCAGCTTGAACGGAGGGGCCTTGGCAGATACGCAGTATTTT
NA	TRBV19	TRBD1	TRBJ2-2	CASRDRVATITGELFF	TGTGCCAGTAGGGACAGGGTTGCTACTATTACCGGGGAGCTGTTTTTT
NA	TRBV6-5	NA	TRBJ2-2	CASTSFVPVAGELFF	TGTGCCAGCACATCCTTCGTACCAGTTGCCGGGGAGCTGTTTTTT
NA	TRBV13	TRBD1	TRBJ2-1	CASSLDGTGDNEQFF	TGTGCCAGCAGCCTAGACGGGACAGGGGACAATGAGCAGTTCTTC
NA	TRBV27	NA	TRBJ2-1	CASRAPRGAQFF	TGTGCCAGCAGAGCCCCCAGGGGGGCGCAGTTCTTC
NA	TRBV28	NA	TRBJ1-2	CASSLAGIYGYTF	TGTGCCAGCAGTTTAGCGGGTATCTATGGCTACACCTTC
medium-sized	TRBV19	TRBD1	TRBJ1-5	CASDRGSNQPQHF	TGTGCCAGCGACAGGGGGAGCAATCAGCCCCAGCATTTT
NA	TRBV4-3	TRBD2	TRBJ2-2	CASSPRLAGESGELFF	TGCGCCAGCAGCCCGCGACTAGCGGGAGAATCCGGGGAGCTGTTTTTT
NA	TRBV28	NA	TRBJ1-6	CASSLFLLRAGERNSPLHF	TGTGCCAGCAGTTTATTCCTCCTAAGGGCAGGGGAGCGAAATTCACCCCTCCACTTT
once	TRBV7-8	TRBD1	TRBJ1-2	CASSLAGTAYGYTF	TGTGCCAGCAGCTTAGCTGGGACAGCTTATGGCTACACCTTC
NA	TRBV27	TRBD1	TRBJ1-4	CASKGQANEKLFF	TGTGCCAGCAAGGGACAGGCTAATGAAAAACTGTTTTTT
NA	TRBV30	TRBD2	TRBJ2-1	CAWSVRRTSGTYPVNEQFF	TGTGCCTGGAGTGTACGCCGGACTAGCGGTACCTATCCTGTCAATGAGCAGTTCTTC
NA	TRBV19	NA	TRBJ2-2	CASSGGQSTGELFF	TGTGCCAGTAGTGGAGGACAGAGCACCGGGGAGCTGTTTTTT
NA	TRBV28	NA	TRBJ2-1	CASSLQAGSGVYNEQFF	TGTGCCAGCAGTTTACAGGCTGGTTCCGGTGTTTATAATGAGCAGTTCTTC
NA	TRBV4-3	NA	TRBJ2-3	CASSQHIQGDTDTQYF	TGCGCCAGCAGCCAACACATCCAGGGTGACACAGATACGCAGTATTTT
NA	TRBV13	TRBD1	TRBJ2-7	CASSSPWDRASYEQYF	TGTGCCAGCAGCTCCCCGTGGGACAGGGCTTCCTACGAGCAGTACTTC
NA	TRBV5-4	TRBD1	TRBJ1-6	CASSLGGQVLGSPLHF	TGTGCCAGCAGCTTGGGCGGACAGGTGCTCGGTTCACCCCTCCACTTT
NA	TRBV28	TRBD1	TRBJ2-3	CASSSLRTGLDTQYF	TGTGCCAGCAGTTCCCTCCGGACAGGACTAGATACGCAGTATTTT
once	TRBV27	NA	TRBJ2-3	CASRLLRDTDTQYF	TGTGCCAGCAGACTCCTACGGGACACAGATACGCAGTATTTT
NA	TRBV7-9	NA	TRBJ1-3	CASSLVWSDSGNTIYF	TGTGCCAGCAGCTTAGTATGGTCAGACTCTGGAAACACCATATATTTT